These 27 T cell receptor beta chains came from one sample sequenced in a study of T-cell reconstitution after alpha-beta-depleted transplantation in children. Unique molecular identifiers were incorporated during preparation of the TCRbeta library. TCRdb reprocessed the PCR reads via MiXCR and lists one record per CDR3 protein. The data hold 230,000 or so distinct CDR3 sequences, with around 8.9% observed a single time. Sequencing used PBMCs from the stem cell graft donor, obtained from the stem cell graft. These receptors were obtained from a human donor who donated a stem cell graft to a child with SCID.

Many counts were recorded for this clonotype. J is TRBJ2-5 and V is TRBV5-6; no clear D gene. V lost 4 bases to trimming and J lost 2 bases, with 9 bases between them. Germline V CDR1 and CDR2: SGHDT, YYEEEE. This CDR3 comprises 13 residues. The chain's CDR3 is CASSLWSQETQYF. As DNA, the CDR3 is TGTGCCAGCAGCCTATGGTCGCAAGAGACCCAGTACTTC.

This clonotype was detected a few times. The rearrangement uses TRBV20-1 and TRBJ1-1; TRBD1 is a possible D gene (5 bases). CDR3 length: 15 residues. The ends were cut back, 0 bases at V and 4 bases at J, with 15 bases in the middle. Germline V gene sequence: CDR1 DFQATT, CDR2 SNEGSKA (reference sequence). CDR3 amino acids: CSARDPRGMGTEAFF. CDR3 sequence (DNA): TGCAGTGCTAGAGATCCCCGGGGCATGGGCACTGAAGCTTTCTTT.

This clonotype was seen ten or more times. The DNA of the CDR3 is TGTGCCAGCAGTGAATGGGAGTTCCACGAGCAGTACTTC. Encoded protein: CASSEWEFHEQYF. The chain joins TRBV25-1 to TRBJ2-7; perhaps TRBD2 as D (5 bases). V dropped 1 base and J dropped 5 bases, with 9 bases sitting between them. This CDR3 is 13 amino acids long. The germline gives CDR1 MGHDK, CDR2 SYGVNS.

The V call is TRBV13, the J call TRBJ2-3; 9 bases match TRBD1. The trim removed 5 bases at V and 4 bases at J, leaving 28 bases unmatched. CDR1 and CDR2 (germline): PRHDT, FYEKMQ (reference sequence). The CDR3 spans 22 residues. Written as DNA, the CDR3 is TGTGCCAGCAGCCTCCTCGGACAGGGGCGATTTGGGCGGCATCCACGGGCAGATACGCAGTATTTT. Its protein product is CASSLLGQGRFGRHPRADTQYF.

This clonotype was observed at least ten times. The rearrangement uses TRBV12-3 or TRBV12-4 and TRBJ2-2; D gene ambiguous. Deletions cut 5 bases from V and 4 bases from J, with 20 bases between. This CDR3 has 17 amino acids. This chain's CDR3 is CASSHLVRQSGTGELFF. CDR3 DNA: TGTGCCAGCAGTCATCTTGTTAGGCAGTCGGGCACCGGGGAGCTGTTTTTT.

Many counts were recorded for this clonotype. The chain uses TRBV12-3 or TRBV12-4 and TRBJ2-1; 7 nucleotides line up with TRBD1. V was clipped by 10 bases and J by 2 bases; unmatched bases: 5. The CDR3 consists of 13 residues. CDR3 loop: CATRQGTYNEQFF. CDR3 DNA sequence: TGTGCCACTCGACAGGGAACCTACAATGAGCAGTTCTTC.

This clonotype was seen at least ten times. The rearrangement uses TRBV15 and TRBJ1-2; TRBD1 matches 7 bases. Germline CDR1 LNHNV, CDR2 YYDKDF (reference sequence). After removal of 4 bases from V and 5 bases from J, the junction contained 10 bases not matched to a gene. The CDR3 spans 15 residues. CDR3 protein: CATSKDRDSRYGYTF. CDR3 sequence (DNA): TGTGCCACCAGCAAAGACCGGGACAGCCGATATGGCTACACCTTC.

This clonotype was seen just once. J is TRBJ1-1 and V is TRBV12-3 or TRBV12-4; no reliable D call. The CDR3 sequence is 15 residues long. Trimming shortened V by 10 bases and J by 1 base, and 19 bases separated the two germline ends. For the CDR3, the DNA is TGTGCCACCACTTTGTACGCGCTGGGGAACACTGAAGCTTTCTTT. This gives the protein CATTLYALGNTEAFF.

This clonotype was detected ten times or more. The V and J genes are TRBV7-8 and TRBJ2-7; TRBD2 is a possible D gene (5 bases). The CDR3 extends over 15 amino acids. The V end lost 0 bases, the J end lost 0 bases, and 9 bases lay between the germline ends. CDR1 and CDR2 (germline): SGHVS, FQNEAQ. CDR3 in DNA: TGTGCCAGCAGCTTAGCGAGGGTACGCTCCTACGAGCAGTACTTC. It encodes CASSLARVRSYEQYF. The whole variable domain, remainder taken from reference TRBV7-8 and TRBJ2-7, is GAGVSQSPRYKVAKRGQDVALRCDPISGHVSLFWYQQALGQGPEFLTYFQNEAQLDKSGLPSDRFFAERPEGSVSTLKIQRTQQEDSAVYLCASSLARVRSYEQYFGPGTRLTVT.

With regard to this clonotype: A read error is possible here, since a much larger clone lies one base away. V usage is TRBV19 and J usage is TRBJ2-3; tentative D call: TRBD1 (6 bases). The CDR3 covers 17 residues. The ends were cut back, 2 bases at V and 15 bases at J, with 30 bases in the middle. CDR1 is LNHDA and CDR2 is SQIVND in the germline V gene (reference sequence). CDR3 region: CASSITPLRGYGTGQYF. Written as DNA, the CDR3 is TGTGCCAGTAGTATAACGCCCCTGAGAGGGTACGGGACGGGACAATATTTT.

This clonotype showed up many times. The chain links TRBV6-1 to TRBJ2-1; a possible D gene is TRBD1 (6 bases). V lost 2 bases, J lost 6 bases, and 17 bases lay in between. The germline CDR1 and CDR2 sequences are MNHNS and SASEGT. This CDR3 comprises 16 residues. CDR3 protein: CASSELGGNRANEQFF. The DNA of the CDR3 is TGTGCCAGCAGTGAATTAGGGGGTAACAGGGCCAATGAGCAGTTCTTC.

The sample holds many counts of this clonotype. The chain uses TRBV11-2 and TRBJ2-5; D gene unclear. Germline CDR1 reads SGHAT; CDR2 reads FQNNGV. The ends were cut back, 3 bases at V and 5 bases at J, with 16 bases in the middle. The CDR3 loop spans 15 amino acids. Here the CDR3 reads CASSFRSPLWETQYF. The CDR3 region has the DNA TGTGCCAGCAGCTTCAGGTCCCCCCTTTGGGAGACCCAGTACTTC.

This clonotype was picked up many times. The V and J genes are TRBV5-1 and TRBJ2-5; 7 bases match TRBD1. This CDR3 is built from 13 residues. In germline, CDR1 is SGHRS, CDR2 YFSETQ. The V and J ends lost 0 bases and 4 bases, in that order; junction bases with no gene match: 0. DNA of the CDR3: TGCGCCAGCAGCTTGGACAGGGGAGAGACCCAGTACTTC. Its translation is CASSLDRGETQYF.

This clonotype came up many times. The genes are TRBV20-1 and TRBJ2-3, with D tentatively TRBD2 (6 bases). Trimming took 4 bases from V and 4 from J, leaving 18 bases between them. CDR3 size: 15 residues. Germline CDR1 reads DFQATT; CDR2 reads SNEGSKA (reference sequence). The CDR3 reads CSATPFQGGADTQYF. The CDR3, as DNA: TGCAGTGCTACCCCTTTCCAAGGCGGGGCAGATACGCAGTATTTT.

This clonotype has a handful of counts. V is TRBV18 and J is TRBJ2-1; D might be TRBD1 (5 bases). Between the trimmed V and J ends, which lost 5 bases and 7 bases, there was a span of 9 bases. From germline, CDR1 is KGHSH and CDR2 LQKENI. The CDR3 runs to 12 residues. The CDR3 loop reads CASSTTVNEQFF. The CDR3 nucleotides are TGTGCCAGCTCAACGACAGTGAATGAGCAGTTCTTC. The entire variable domain, with the rest obtained from reference TRBV18 and TRBJ2-1, is as follows: NAGVMQNPRHLVRRRGQEARLRCSPMKGHSHVYWYRQLPEEGLKFMVYLQKENIIDESGMPKERFSAEFPKEGPSILRIQQVVRGDSAAYFCASSTTVNEQFFGPGTRLTVL.

In this sample, this clonotype turned up a few times. The V and J genes are TRBV5-1 and TRBJ1-1; weak D call: TRBD1 (5 bases). Trimming cost V 4 bases and J 0 bases, with 19 bases left between them. Germline loops: CDR1 SGHRS, CDR2 YFSETQ. The CDR3 runs to 17 residues. DNA of the CDR3: TGCGCCAGCAGCGAGGGACCATTGGGGAACATGAACACTGAAGCTTTCTTT. Translating it yields CASSEGPLGNMNTEAFF.

This clonotype was seen many times. The V gene is TRBV20-1, the J gene TRBJ2-1; 8 bases align to TRBD1. There are 14 residues in the CDR3. The germline gives CDR1 DFQATT, CDR2 SNEGSKA (reference sequence). V lost 5 bases, J lost 5 bases, and 8 bases stayed unmatched. The chain's CDR3 is CSAPRTGKNNEQFF. In nucleotides, the CDR3 is TGCAGTGCTCCCCGGACAGGGAAGAACAATGAGCAGTTCTTC.

This clonotype appeared many times. V is TRBV5-6 and J is TRBJ1-2; tentative D call: TRBD1 (6 bases). This CDR3 has 14 amino acids. Germline CDR1 SGHDT, CDR2 YYEEEE. The V end was cut by 5 bases, the J end by 4 bases, with 15 bases between. The CDR3 region has the DNA TGTGCCAGCAGTCGGCGGGGGGCCAGCTATGGCTACACCTTC. Protein product: CASSRRGASYGYTF.

This clonotype has ten or more counts. The chain employs TRBV12-3 or TRBV12-4 and TRBJ1-1; D uncertain. The ends were cut back, 3 bases at V and 1 base at J, with 6 bases in the middle. CDR3 length: 13 residues. CDR3 sequence (DNA): TGTGCCAGCAGTTTGATAGGGAACACTGAAGCTTTCTTT. Translated: CASSLIGNTEAFF.

V usage is TRBV7-9 and J usage is TRBJ1-1; D is undetermined. The CDR3 covers 13 residues. V lost 8 bases and J lost 1, with 11 bases in between. Germline values: CDR1 SEHNR, CDR2 FQNEAQ (reference sequence). CDR3 sequence (DNA): TGTGCCAGCCACGTCGGCCCGAACACTGAAGCTTTCTTT. Its translation: CASHVGPNTEAFF.

J is TRBJ2-5 and V is TRBV29-1, with 7 bases aligning to TRBD2. The ends lost 4 bases at V and 5 bases at J; junction bases unmatched: 16. Germline CDR1 SQVTM, CDR2 ANQGSEA. This CDR3 has 16 residues. The CDR3 sequence: CSVVSIQGEGGETQYF. The CDR3 region has the DNA TGCAGCGTTGTCTCCATCCAAGGCGAGGGAGGGGAGACCCAGTACTTC.

The sample holds many counts of this clonotype. V gene TRBV12-3 or TRBV12-4 combines with J gene TRBJ2-3; 14 positions match TRBD2. With 4 bases clipped from V and 5 bases from J, the junction kept 2 bases outside the gene matches. The CDR3 length is 15 residues. This chain's CDR3 is CASSSGTSGGDTQYF. Here the CDR3 DNA reads TGTGCCAGCAGTTCCGGGACTAGCGGGGGAGATACGCAGTATTTT.

Many counts were recorded for this clonotype. The chain recombines TRBV11-2 with TRBJ2-1; D perhaps matches TRBD2 (5 bases). Germline lookup yields CDR1 SGHAT and CDR2 FQNNGV. Trimming took 7 bases from V and 9 from J, leaving 16 bases between them. The CDR3 loop spans 13 amino acids. In nucleotides, the CDR3 is TGTGCCAGCACTTCTCAACGGGGTGGTGAGCAGTTCTTC. Translated, it gives CASTSQRGGEQFF.

This clonotype was recorded many times. This chain links TRBV15 with TRBJ2-3; 7 nucleotides match TRBD1. CDR3 length: 16 amino acids. With V trimmed by 1 base and J by 6 bases, 10 bases remained unmatched. The germline V gene encodes CDR1 LNHNV and CDR2 YYDKDF (reference sequence). The CDR3 DNA sequence: TGTGCCACCAGCAGAGGGGCACAGGGGTTTGTTGATACGCAGTATTTT. It is translated as CATSRGAQGFVDTQYF.

This clonotype was recorded at least ten times. The rearrangement uses TRBV4-1 and TRBJ2-3; 10 bases line up with TRBD2. Germline CDR1 and CDR2: MGHRA and YSYEKL. V shed 5 bases and J 2 bases; nucleotides not matched to a gene: 7. This CDR3 has 16 amino acids. The CDR3 region has the DNA TGCGCCAGCAGCACCAGCGGGGGGGCAGCCACAGATACGCAGTATTTT. Translation: CASSTSGGAATDTQYF.

In regard to this clonotype: A much bigger clone sits one base away, suggesting this may be a read error. Because it lacks the conserved phenylalanine or tryptophan at the end, this CDR3 is likely a read error. The chain uses TRBV12-3 or TRBV12-4 and TRBJ2-7; no clear D. This CDR3 spans 14 amino acids. Trimming removed 3 bases at V and 7 bases at J, with 16 bases between. CDR3 in amino acids: CASSFGSPAAEQYS. In nucleotides, the CDR3 is TGTGCCAGCAGTTTTGGCAGTCCGGCCGCAGAGCAGTACTCC.

Worth noting for this clonotype: A much larger clone lies a single base off, so this may be a read error. The chain recombines TRBV3-1 with TRBJ2-3; D not certain. Deletions cut 5 bases from V and 0 bases from J, with 12 bases between. This CDR3 has 15 amino acids. Germline loops: CDR1 LGHDT, CDR2 YNNKEL (reference sequence). The CDR3 protein is CASSMRRISTDTQYF. CDR3 DNA: TGTGCCAGCAGCATGCGAAGAATTAGCACAGATACGCAGTATTTT.